This T cell receptor beta chain is from a study of blood T cell repertoires in COVID-19. For the study at large: Collection of acute and convalescent COVID-19 samples took place in the United States, Italy and Spain. In each case, the material was cDNA or gDNA derived from T cells, B-cell-depleted T cells, or PBMCs.

V was pared by 1 base and J by 1 base, with 7 bases between. Germline loops: CDR1 SGHAT, CDR2 FQNNGV. The CDR3 has 14 amino acids. Clones were sequenced by immunoSEQ multiplex PCR, and TCRdb holds only the in-frame ones, with some missing. This repertoire shows hundreds of thousands of clones, approximately 88% found once; its top ten account for 8.5% to 10%. The chain has TRBV11-2 and TRBJ1-2, with D maybe TRBD1 (6 bases). This sequence originates from a woman aged 18-30 years who had recovered from COVID-19. Material: PBMCs or T cells enriched from blood (not recorded which). CDR3 amino acids: CASSLVRGNYGYTF. The CDR3 DNA reads as TGTGCCAGCAGCTTAGTCAGGGGTAACTATGGCTACACCTTC.